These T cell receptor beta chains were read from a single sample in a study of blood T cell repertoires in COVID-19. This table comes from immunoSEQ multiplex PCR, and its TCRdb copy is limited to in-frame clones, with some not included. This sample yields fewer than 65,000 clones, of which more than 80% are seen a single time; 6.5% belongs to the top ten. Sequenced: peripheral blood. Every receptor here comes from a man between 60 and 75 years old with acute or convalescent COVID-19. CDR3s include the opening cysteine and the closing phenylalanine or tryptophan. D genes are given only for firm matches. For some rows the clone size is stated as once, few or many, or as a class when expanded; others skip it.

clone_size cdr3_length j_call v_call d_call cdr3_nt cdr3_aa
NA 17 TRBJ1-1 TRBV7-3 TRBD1 TGTGCCAGCAGCCCAAGTCCCGGGACAGGTTTGAACACTGAAGCTTTCTTT CASSPSPGTGLNTEAFF
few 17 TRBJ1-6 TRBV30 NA TGTGCCTGGAGAAACATCCTGCGGGGGGCGCGGAATTCACCCCTCCACTTT CAWRNILRGARNSPLHF
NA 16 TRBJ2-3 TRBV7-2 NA TGTGCCAGCAGCTTAGGTACGGGAGCGGGCACAGATACGCAGTATTTT CASSLGTGAGTDTQYF
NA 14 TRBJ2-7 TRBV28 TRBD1 TGTGCCAGCAGCCCCGGGACAGGCATCTACGAGCAGTACTTC CASSPGTGIYEQYF
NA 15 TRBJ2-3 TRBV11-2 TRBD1 TGTGCCAGCAGCTTAGGGGACAGGGTTACTGAGGCGCAGTATTTT CASSLGDRVTEAQYF
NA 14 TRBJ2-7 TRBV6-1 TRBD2 TGTGCCAGCAGTGAAGCGCGGCGGGAGTACGAGCAGTACTTC CASSEARREYEQYF
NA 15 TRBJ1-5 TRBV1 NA TGCACCAGCAGCCTGGGGGACAGGGCGTGTCAGCCCCAGCATTTT CTSSLGDRACQPQHF
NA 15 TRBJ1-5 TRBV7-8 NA TGTGCCAGCAGCTTAGGGGGAGTGGGCAATCAGCCCCAGCATTTT CASSLGGVGNQPQHF
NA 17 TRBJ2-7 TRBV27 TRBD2 TGTGCCAGCAGTTTCGGCCAGCGGGGTAGGAGCTCCTACGAGCAGTACTTC CASSFGQRGRSSYEQYF
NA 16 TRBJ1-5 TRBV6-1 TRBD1 TGTGCCAGCAGTGAGGGTTTGGGACAGGGCGTTCAGCCCCAGCATTTT CASSEGLGQGVQPQHF
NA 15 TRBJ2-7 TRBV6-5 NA TGTGCCAGCAGTTACTCAGACAGGTCCACCTACGAGCAGTACTTC CASSYSDRSTYEQYF
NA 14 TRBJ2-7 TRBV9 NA TGTGCCAGCAGCCCGACCGGACTTTTCTACGAGCAGTACTTC CASSPTGLFYEQYF
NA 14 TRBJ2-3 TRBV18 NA TGTGCCAGCTCACTAAGGGGCGTCACAGATACGCAGTATTTT CASSLRGVTDTQYF
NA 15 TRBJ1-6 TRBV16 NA TGTGCCAGCAGCTCAGCGACGGCCTATAATTCACCCCTCCACTTT CASSSATAYNSPLHF
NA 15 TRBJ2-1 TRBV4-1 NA TGCGCCAGCAGCCCCAAGGGGGTGCAGTACAATGAGCAGTTCTTC CASSPKGVQYNEQFF
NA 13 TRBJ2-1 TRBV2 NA TGTGCCAGCAGTGACCCGATCCGGGACTCGCAGTTCTTC CASSDPIRDSQFF
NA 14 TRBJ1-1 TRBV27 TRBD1 TGTGCCAGCAGTTTTGCAGGGGGGAACACTGAAGCTTTCTTT CASSFAGGNTEAFF
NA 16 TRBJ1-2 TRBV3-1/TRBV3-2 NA TGTGCCAGCAGCCAAGTAGGGGCCCGTGATCCCTATGGCTACACCTTC CASSQVGARDPYGYTF
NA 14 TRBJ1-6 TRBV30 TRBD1 TGTGCCTGGAGTGTACAGGGGTATAATTCACCCCTCCACTTT CAWSVQGYNSPLHF
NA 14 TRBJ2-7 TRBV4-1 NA TGCGCCAGCAGCCAGGTCAGGGGCCCCTACGAGCAGTACTTC CASSQVRGPYEQYF
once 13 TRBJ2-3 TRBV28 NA TGTGCCAGCAGCTTATGGGGGAGTGGGACGCAGTATTTT CASSLWGSGTQYF
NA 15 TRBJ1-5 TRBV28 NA TGTGCCAGCAGTTTAAGGAGGGCTTTAAGTCAGCCCCAGCATTTT CASSLRRALSQPQHF
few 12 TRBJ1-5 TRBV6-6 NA TGTGCCAGCAGAGCCCCGAGGCAACCCCAGCATTTT CASRAPRQPQHF
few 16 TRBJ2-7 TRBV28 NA TGTGCCAGCAGTAGGGGGGGAGGTAGGGGAAGAACCGAGCAGTACTTC CASSRGGGRGRTEQYF
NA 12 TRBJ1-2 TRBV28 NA TGTGCCAGCAGTTTGGCGGGGCGCGGCTACACCTTC CASSLAGRGYTF
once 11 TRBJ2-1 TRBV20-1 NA TGCAGTGCAACGACTAGTCATGAGCAGTTCTTC CSATTSHEQFF
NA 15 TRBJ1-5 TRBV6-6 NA TGTGCCAGCAGTTACAAGCCGGGTAGCAATCAGCCCCAGCATTTT CASSYKPGSNQPQHF
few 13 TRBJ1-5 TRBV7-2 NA TGTGCCAGCAGCTTGGGGACACAGCAGCCCCAGCATTTT CASSLGTQQPQHF
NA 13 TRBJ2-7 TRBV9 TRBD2 TGTGCCAGCAGCGCGGGACTAGCATACGAGCAGTACTTC CASSAGLAYEQYF
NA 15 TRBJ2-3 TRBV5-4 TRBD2 TGTGCCAGCACCCCCGGCGGGGGGGGCACAGATACGCAGTATTTT CASTPGGGGTDTQYF
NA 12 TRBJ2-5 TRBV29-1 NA TGCAGCGTTGGTGGGAGCGGTAAGACCCAGTACTTC CSVGGSGKTQYF
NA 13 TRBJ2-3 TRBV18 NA TGTGCCAGCTCACCCCCGAGCACAGATACGCAGTATTTT CASSPPSTDTQYF
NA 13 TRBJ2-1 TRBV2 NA TGTGCCAGTAAAGCGGAATCCTACAATGAGCAGTTCTTC CASKAESYNEQFF
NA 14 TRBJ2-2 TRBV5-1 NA TGCGCCAGCGGGGAGGATCCTAACGCCGGGGAGCTGTTTTTT CASGEDPNAGELFF
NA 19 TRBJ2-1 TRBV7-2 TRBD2 TGTGCCAGCAGCTTTGGGGGACTAGCGGGGGCCAGCTCCTACAATGAGCAGTTCTTC CASSFGGLAGASSYNEQFF
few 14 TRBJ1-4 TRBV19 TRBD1 TGTGCCAGTAGTACGACAGGGGACGGTAAAAAACTGTTTTTT CASSTTGDGKKLFF
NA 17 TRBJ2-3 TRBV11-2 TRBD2 TGTGCCAGCAGCTTAGTCGGGACTAGCCTGGGCACAGATACGCAGTATTTT CASSLVGTSLGTDTQYF
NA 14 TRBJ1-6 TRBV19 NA TGTGCCAGTAGGAGGACAGCCAATAATTCACCCCTCCACTTT CASRRTANNSPLHF
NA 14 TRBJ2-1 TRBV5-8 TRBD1 TGTGCCAGCAGCTCGACAGGGGCTTACAATGAGCAGTTCTTC CASSSTGAYNEQFF
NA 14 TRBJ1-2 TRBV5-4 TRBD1 TGTGCCAGCAGAAGACAGGGACCTAACTATGGCTACACCTTC CASRRQGPNYGYTF
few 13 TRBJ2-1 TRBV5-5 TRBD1 TGTGCCAGCTCCGGGACAGGGGTTTATGAGCAGTTCTTC CASSGTGVYEQFF
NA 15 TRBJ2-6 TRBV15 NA TGTGCCACCAGCAGTCCAGGGTCTGGGGCCAACGTCCTGACTTTC CATSSPGSGANVLTF